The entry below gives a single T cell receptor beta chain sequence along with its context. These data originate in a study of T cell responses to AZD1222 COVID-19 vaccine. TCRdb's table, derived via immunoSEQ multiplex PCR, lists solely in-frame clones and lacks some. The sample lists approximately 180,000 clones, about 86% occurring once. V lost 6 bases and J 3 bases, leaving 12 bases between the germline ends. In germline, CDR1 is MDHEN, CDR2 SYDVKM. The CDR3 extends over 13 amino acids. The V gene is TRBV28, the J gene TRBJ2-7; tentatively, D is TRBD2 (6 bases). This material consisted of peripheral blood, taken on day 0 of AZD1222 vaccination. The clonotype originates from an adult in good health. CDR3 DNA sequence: TGTGCCAGCAGGGGATCGGAGGGCTACGAGCAGTACTTC. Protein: CASRGSEGYEQYF.